The present entry profiles one TCR beta chain with its context. In the authors' workflow: Amplification of reference gene primers provided the estimated nucleated cell counts. Sequencing used immunoSEQ multiplex PCR; TCRdb keeps in-frame clones, though not all of them. V and J calls and clone size follow that table, whereas D and trimming were derived from the DNA. The sample lists some 230,000 clones; around 89% were seen once. The data were taken from a study of blood T cell repertoires in COVID-19. All enrollees were about 18 to 95 years old and from 20 to 30 US areas. Allocation to cohorts depended on clinical history reported by the participants. Germline V gene sequence: CDR1 SGDLS, CDR2 YYNGEE. The CDR3 sequence is 14 residues long. Trimming left V 4 bases short and J 7 bases short, with 15 bases between.

The sample consisted of PBMCs or T cells enriched from blood (not recorded which). The TCR comes from a woman younger than 35 in a cohort exposed to, infected with or recovered from COVID-19 (not recorded which). The chain links TRBV9 to TRBJ1-5; a weak D match, TRBD1 (5 bases). The CDR3 loop reads CASSPSGGLQPQHF. The CDR3, as DNA: TGTGCCAGCAGCCCCAGCGGGGGGTTGCAGCCCCAGCATTTT.